This is a list of T cell receptor beta chains from one sample in a study of blood T cells in healthy people across ages. One entry per CDR3 protein, called by TCRdb with MiXCR from the 5' RACE reads. The repertoire holds under 1 million distinct CDR3 sequences, with under 55% as singletons. Material: blood. The receptors here all came from a man between 60 and 70 years old in good health. Each CDR3 is given without its conserved first and last residue.

J | V | CDR3
NA | TRBV6-5 | ASNSGSGGSYEQY
TRBJ2-7 | TRBV11-1 | ASSLVSVPGAGEQY
TRBJ2-5 | TRBV5-1 | ASRPLGSGGETQY
TRBJ1-2 | TRBV6-4 | ASSERAGYGYT
TRBJ2-5 | TRBV5-1 | ASSLGTGTVGETQY
TRBJ2-6 | TRBV20-1 | SARDLQGGSGANVLT
TRBJ2-7 | TRBV7-2 | ASSLARTGEQY
TRBJ1-4 | TRBV30 | AWSVLREKLF
TRBJ1-2 | TRBV7-2 | ASSANRGNYGYT
TRBJ2-1 | TRBV4-3 | ASSQVSGGDYNEQF
TRBJ1-6 | TRBV5-1 | ASSLGQTLRSPLH
TRBJ2-5 | TRBV25-1 | ASSEFGSGRRETQY
TRBJ2-5 | TRBV6-6 | ASSYRGDSETQY
TRBJ2-1 | TRBV12-3/TRBV12-4 | ASSLAPTSGGYNEQF
TRBJ2-7 | TRBV12-3/TRBV12-4 | ASTTGLTYEQY
TRBJ2-7 | TRBV6-1 | ASSEGFGQGVYEQY
TRBJ2-5 | TRBV7-2 | ASSLAHHRGETQY
TRBJ2-7 | TRBV5-1 | ASTFYRQGKDVYEQY
TRBJ2-5 | TRBV28 | ASSTPRGTQETQY
TRBJ2-5 | TRBV20-1 | SARGTLQVLQETQY
TRBJ2-7 | TRBV2 | AGRQSYEQY
TRBJ1-5 | TRBV12-3/TRBV12-4 | ASSLGQNSKQPQH
TRBJ2-4 | TRBV25-1 | ASSGPGQGSGLAKNIQY
TRBJ1-4 | TRBV7-9 | ASSLADRGGEKLF
TRBJ2-7 | TRBV7-9 | ASSPWTREGEQY
TRBJ2-3 | TRBV4-3 | ASSRSRTDTQY
TRBJ1-2 | TRBV27 | ASSLWPTGDLYGYT
TRBJ2-1 | TRBV10-3 | AISERSGGTYNEQF
TRBJ2-3 | TRBV6-5 | ASRREVTDTQY
TRBJ2-7 | TRBV20-1 | SASSPGFRISYEQY
TRBJ1-5 | TRBV28 | ASSPPGGGNQPQH
TRBJ2-6 | TRBV4-3 | ASSQLSGPHSGANVLT
TRBJ2-3 | TRBV7-9 | ASRQNTDTQY
TRBJ2-4 | TRBV4-2 | ASSARGSGGRNIQY
TRBJ1-6 | TRBV3-1 | ASSQERDNSPLH
TRBJ2-5 | TRBV4-3 | ASSQDPAGGPPQY
TRBJ2-1 | TRBV6-2/TRBV6-3 | ASRTSKNEQF
TRBJ2-7 | TRBV6-2/TRBV6-3 | ASSYSQRGPSSYEQY
TRBJ2-3 | TRBV5-1 | ASSFRTSGDTQY
TRBJ2-7 | TRBV10-3 | AISPRDTNYEQY
TRBJ2-7 | TRBV5-1 | ASSFWAGGRHEQY
TRBJ1-1 | TRBV4-1 | ASSQERQGSPLTEAF
TRBJ1-2 | TRBV7-9 | ASSLDATDGYT
TRBJ2-5 | TRBV27 | ASSPYRWESGETQY
TRBJ2-4 | TRBV4-3 | ASSQDRGSGGFY
TRBJ1-1 | TRBV2 | ASSDRGLRGTEAF
TRBJ2-7 | TRBV5-1 | ASSLGEDYEQY
TRBJ2-2 | TRBV2 | ASSESRTTGELF
TRBJ1-2 | TRBV6-5 | ASRNPIYGVEDGYT
TRBJ2-7 | TRBV27 | ASSTASGEQY
TRBJ2-4 | TRBV3-1 | ASKTGGENIQY
TRBJ2-7 | TRBV3-1 | ASRSGGANEQY
TRBJ1-5 | TRBV29-1 | SGWGTGQH
TRBJ2-5 | TRBV18 | ASSPLGDRPQETQY
TRBJ2-4 | TRBV6-2/TRBV6-3 | ASSPNSGAASVYVQY
TRBJ1-1 | TRBV6-5 | ASSYSENSKAF
TRBJ2-1 | TRBV7-8 | ASSSVDRRTNEQF
TRBJ2-1 | TRBV4-3 | ASSQDRGGGNNEQF
TRBJ2-7 | TRBV3-1 | ASSRQGILDHEQY